This T cell receptor beta chain was recorded in a study of graft-versus-host responses after intestinal transplantation. Background on the study: Multivisceral, liver-intestinal, or isolated intestinal transplants were given to recipients. Recipients across the board were started on anti-thymocyte globulin induction, then kept on tacrolimus and steroids for around three years. Study results and limitations: Among recipient marrow samples, GvH clones were found; some appeared first in ileum or blood. Early post-transplant HvG declines showed an association with peak circulating GvH clone levels.

In the case of this clone: The antigen remains undetermined.

Profiled with immunoSEQ multiplex PCR; TCRdb holds only in-frame clones, not every one. The sample lists tens of thousands of clones; roughly nine tenths were seen once. V gave up 5 bases and J gave up 0 bases, with 15 bases separating them. Germline V CDR1 and CDR2: SGDLS, YYNGEE. The CDR3 totals 15 residues. Sequenced material: PBMCs, taken 65 to 70 days after intestinal transplantation. The clonotype comes from a human patient who received an intestinal transplant, so some T cells may come from the graft donor. This sequence joins TRBV9 and TRBJ2-7; tentative D call: TRBD1 (6 bases). This chain's CDR3 is CASSPVQGFSYEQYF. CDR3 DNA sequence: TGTGCCAGCAGTCCCGTGCAGGGGTTCTCCTACGAGCAGTACTTC.